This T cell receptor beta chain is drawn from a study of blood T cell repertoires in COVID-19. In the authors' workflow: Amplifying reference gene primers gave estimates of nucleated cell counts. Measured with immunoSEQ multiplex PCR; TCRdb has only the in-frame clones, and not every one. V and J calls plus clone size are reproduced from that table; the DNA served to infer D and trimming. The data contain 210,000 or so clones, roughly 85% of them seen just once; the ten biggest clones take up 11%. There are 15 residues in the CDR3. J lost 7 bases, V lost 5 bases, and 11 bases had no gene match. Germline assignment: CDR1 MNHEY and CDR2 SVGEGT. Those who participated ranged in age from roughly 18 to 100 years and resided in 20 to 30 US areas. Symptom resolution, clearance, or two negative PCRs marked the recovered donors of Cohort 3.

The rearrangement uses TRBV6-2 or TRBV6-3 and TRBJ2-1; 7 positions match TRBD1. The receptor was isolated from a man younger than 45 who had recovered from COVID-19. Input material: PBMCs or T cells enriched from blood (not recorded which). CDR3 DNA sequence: TGTGCCAGCAGTAAACGGGACAGTTTTCGGAATGAGCAGTTCTTC. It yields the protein CASSKRDSFRNEQFF.